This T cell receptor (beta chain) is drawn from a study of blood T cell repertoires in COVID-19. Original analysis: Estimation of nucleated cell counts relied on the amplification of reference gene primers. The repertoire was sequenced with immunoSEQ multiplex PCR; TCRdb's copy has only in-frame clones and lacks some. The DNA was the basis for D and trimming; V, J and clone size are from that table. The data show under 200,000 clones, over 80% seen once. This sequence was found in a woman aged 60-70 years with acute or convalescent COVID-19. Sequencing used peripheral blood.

CDR3 in DNA: TGTGCCAGCAGCCCCCCGGGACTAGTCCACATTCAGTACTTC. Residues: CASSPPGLVHIQYF. The chain has TRBV11-2 and TRBJ2-4; 8 positions agree with TRBD2. J was trimmed by 8 bases and V by 5 bases; bases with no gene match: 8. Per germline, CDR1 SGHAT and CDR2 FQNNGV. This CDR3 comprises 14 residues.